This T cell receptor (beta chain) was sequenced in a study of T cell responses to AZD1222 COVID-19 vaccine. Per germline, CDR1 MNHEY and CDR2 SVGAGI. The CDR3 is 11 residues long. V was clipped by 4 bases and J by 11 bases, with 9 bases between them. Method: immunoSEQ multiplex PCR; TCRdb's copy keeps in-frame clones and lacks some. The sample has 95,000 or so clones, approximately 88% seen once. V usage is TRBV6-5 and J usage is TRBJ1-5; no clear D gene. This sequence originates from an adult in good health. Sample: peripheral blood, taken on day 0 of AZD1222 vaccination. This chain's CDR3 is CASSLSLSQHF. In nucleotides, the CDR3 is TGTGCCAGCAGTTTAAGCTTGTCCCAGCATTTT.